This T cell receptor (beta chain) stems from a study of control samples from healthy donors and cancer patients. This clone was found once. Clones were read by immunoSEQ multiplex PCR, and TCRdb kept only the in-frame ones, dropping some. The data contain about 140,000 clones, 90% to 95% of them singletons. Per germline, CDR1 LNHDA and CDR2 SQIVND (reference sequence). CDR3 length equals 15 residues. V lost 0 bases and J 4 bases, leaving 12 bases between the germline ends. Sequenced: blood. This TCR was recovered from a man aged 40-49 years in good health. The genes are TRBV19 and TRBJ2-5; D ambiguous. The CDR3 DNA reads TGTGCCAGTAGTATAGACTCTCTAGGTGGAGAGACCCAGTACTTC. Protein: CASSIDSLGGETQYF.